The 21 T cell receptor beta chains in this list originate from one sample, sequenced in a study. TCRdb used MiXCR to reprocess the RT-PCR reads, holding one entry per CDR3 protein. The table records about 700,000 distinct CDR3 sequences, 12% to 15% of them present only once. The sample consisted of memory CD4+ T cells from blood. Receptors were obtained from a female donor in good health, serving as a healthy control.

This clonotype was observed many times. CDR3 DNA sequence: TGTGCCAGCAGCCGACATGACAATGAGCAGTTCTTC. This codes for CASSRHDNEQFF. J is TRBJ2-1 and V is TRBV6-5; D unclear. This CDR3 spans 12 amino acids. Between the trimmed V and J ends, which lost 6 bases and 5 bases, there was a span of 8 bases. Looked up from germline, CDR1 is MNHEY and CDR2 is SVGAGI.

This rearrangement joins TRBV5-1 to TRBJ2-3, with 9 bases lining up with TRBD2. The CDR3 covers 15 residues. Trimming cost V 0 bases and J 4 bases; bases outside gene matches: 3. Germline loops: CDR1 SGHRS, CDR2 YFSETQ. CDR3 sequence: CASSLGGRVADTQYF. The CDR3 DNA sequence: TGCGCCAGCAGCTTGGGCGGGAGGGTCGCAGATACGCAGTATTTT.

This clonotype occurred a few times. The J gene is TRBJ1-1, the V gene TRBV30; 7 bases are shared with TRBD1. The CDR3 sequence is 13 residues long. With V trimmed by 3 bases and J by 3 bases, 4 bases remained unmatched. Germline V CDR1 and CDR2: GTSNPN, SVGIG (reference sequence). CDR3 sequence (DNA): TGTGCCTGGAGAGGGGACAGCTACACTGAAGCTTTCTTT. It is translated as CAWRGDSYTEAFF.

The chain employs TRBV6-2 or TRBV6-3 and TRBJ2-7; the D gene is possibly TRBD2 (6 bases). Germline CDR1 and CDR2: MNHEY and SVGEGT. The CDR3 contains 14 residues. The V and J ends lost 7 bases and 3 bases respectively, with 16 bases between them. In DNA, the CDR3 is TGTGCCAGCAACCGGGACTTCACAGACTACGAGCAGTACTTC. Its translation: CASNRDFTDYEQYF.

This clonotype has more than one count but fewer than ten. The CDR3 DNA reads TGTGCCACCTCCCCCGGAACAGGGTCCTACGAGCAGTACTTC. The encoded protein is CATSPGTGSYEQYF. V usage is TRBV18 and J usage is TRBJ2-7; D possibly corresponds to TRBD1 (6 bases). Between the trimmed V and J ends, which lost 10 bases and 1 base, there was a span of 17 bases. Germline loops: CDR1 KGHSH, CDR2 LQKENI. The length of the CDR3 is 14 residues. The complete variable domain, with remaining parts taken from reference TRBV18 and TRBJ2-7, reads NAGVMQNPRHLVRRRGQEARLRCSPMKGHSHVYWYRQLPEEGLKFMVYLQKENIIDESGMPKERFSAEFPKEGPSILRIQQVVRGDSAAYFCATSPGTGSYEQYFGPGTRLTVT.

The rearrangement uses TRBV20-1 and TRBJ1-2, with 10 bases that match TRBD1. J was trimmed by 8 bases and V by 3 bases; bases with no gene match: 12. Germline values: CDR1 DFQATT, CDR2 SNEGSKA (reference sequence). This CDR3 region has 15 residues. CDR3 bases: TGCAGTGCTAGCAAAAGGACAGGGGGATTTCAAGGCTACACCTTC. It translates to CSASKRTGGFQGYTF.

The sample holds many counts of this clonotype. V gene TRBV20-1 combines with J gene TRBJ2-1, with D hard to call. The CDR3 covers 11 residues. Trimming removed 3 bases at V and 5 bases at J, with 5 bases between. Germline CDR1 reads DFQATT; CDR2 reads SNEGSKA (reference sequence). The CDR3 protein is CSASANNEQFF. CDR3 in DNA: TGCAGTGCTAGCGCTAACAATGAGCAGTTCTTC.

This clonotype has more than one count but fewer than ten. This chain connects TRBV28 to TRBJ1-5; no firm D call. CDR3 size: 14 residues. Germline-derived CDR1 and CDR2 are MDHEN and SYDVKM. The V end was cut by 5 bases, the J end by 8 bases, with 16 bases between. The CDR3 DNA reads TGTGCCAGCAGTCTCCCGCGGACGGTCGAGCCCCAGCATTTT. Translation: CASSLPRTVEPQHF.

This clonotype was found a few times. The chain uses TRBV20-1 and TRBJ2-7; tentatively, D is TRBD1 or TRBD2 (7 bases each). The germline V gene encodes CDR1 DFQATT and CDR2 SNEGSKA (reference sequence). The CDR3 loop spans 14 amino acids. V shed 5 bases and J shed 5 bases, with 19 bases lying between them. The chain's CDR3 is CSAPRQGGGHEQYF. CDR3 nucleotide sequence: TGCAGTGCTCCACGCCAGGGGGGGGGGCACGAGCAGTACTTC.

A few counts support this clonotype. The chain employs TRBV28 and TRBJ2-3, with D unresolved. The ends were cut back, 6 bases at V and 1 base at J, with 14 bases in the middle. The length of the CDR3 is 15 residues. The germline gives CDR1 MDHEN, CDR2 SYDVKM. The DNA of the CDR3 is TGTGCCAGCAGCAGTCCCTTCTCTGGCACAGATACGCAGTATTTT. Its protein product is CASSSPFSGTDTQYF.

This clonotype came up many times. The CDR3 protein is CATSEAGKDTGELFF. The CDR3 nucleotides read TGTGCCACCAGTGAGGCAGGGAAAGACACCGGGGAGCTGTTTTTT. The chain joins TRBV24-1 to TRBJ2-2; the D gene is possibly TRBD1 (5 bases). The germline V gene encodes CDR1 KGHDR and CDR2 SFDVKD. Trimming removed 4 bases from V and 3 bases from J, with 11 bases in between. The CDR3 loop spans 15 amino acids.

The chain combines TRBV5-4 with TRBJ2-7, with unresolved D. Between the trimmed V and J ends, which lost 3 bases and 0 bases, there was a span of 13 bases. The CDR3 extends over 15 amino acids. Germline assignment: CDR1 SGHNT and CDR2 YYREEE (reference sequence). The CDR3 here is CASSSWAGGSYEQYF. The CDR3 nucleotides read TGTGCCAGCAGCTCATGGGCCGGTGGCTCCTACGAGCAGTACTTC. Full variable domain (outside the CDR3, taken from reference TRBV5-4 and TRBJ2-7): ETGVTQSPTHLIKTRGQQVTLRCSSQSGHNTVSWYQQALGQGPQFIFQYYREEENGRGNFPPRFSGLQFPNYSSELNVNALELDDSALYLCASSSWAGGSYEQYFGPGTRLTVT.

As concerns this clonotype: A much larger clone is a single base away; this may be a read error. The rearrangement uses TRBV6-2 or TRBV6-3 and TRBJ2-7; D possibly corresponds to TRBD2 (5 bases). CDR1 is MNHEY, CDR2 SVGEGT, per germline. The CDR3 covers 15 residues. The CDR3, as DNA: TGTGCCAGCAGTTACTCTCCGGGATCCACCTACGATCAGTACTTC. It translates to CASSYSPGSTYDQYF.

This clonotype has more than one count but fewer than ten. The V call is TRBV20-1, the J call TRBJ1-6, with 10 nucleotides matching TRBD1. The CDR3 has 16 amino acids. J lost 8 bases, V lost 0 bases, and 7 bases had no gene match. The germline CDR1 and CDR2 sequences are DFQATT and SNEGSKA (reference sequence). Here the CDR3 DNA reads TGCAGTGCTAGAGAAAATGACAGGGGGCTTGATTCACCCCTCCACTTT. As protein: CSARENDRGLDSPLHF.

This rearrangement joins TRBV5-6 to TRBJ1-5, with D perhaps matching TRBD1 (6 bases). CDR3 length equals 16 residues. Deletions cut 2 bases from V and 4 bases from J, with 16 bases between. The germline CDR1 and CDR2 sequences are SGHDT and YYEEEE. CDR3 region: CASSFGGRGSNQPQHF. Written as DNA, the CDR3 is TGTGCCAGCAGCTTTGGGGGGCGCGGTTCGAATCAGCCCCAGCATTTT. The full variable domain, completed using reference TRBV5-6 and TRBJ1-5, is DAGVTQSPTHLIKTRGQQVTLRCSPKSGHDTVSWYQQALGQGPQFIFQYYEEEERQRGNFPDRFSGHQFPNYSSELNVNALLLGDSALYLCASSFGGRGSNQPQHFGDGTRLSIL.

This clonotype was seen only a few times. The chain uses TRBV20-1 and TRBJ1-6; TRBD1 aligns across 7 bases. CDR1 and CDR2 (germline): DFQATT, SNEGSKA (reference sequence). The CDR3 length is 15 residues. V shed 6 bases and J 9 bases; nucleotides not matched to a gene: 14. In nucleotides, the CDR3 is TGCAGTGCCTCCGATTTCGGGACAGCTTCTTCACCCCTCCACTTT. Translated: CSASDFGTASSPLHF.

This clonotype was observed at least ten times. V and J are TRBV10-3 and TRBJ2-5; 7 bases fit TRBD1. Germline-derived CDR1 and CDR2 are ENHRY and SYGVKD. V gave up 0 bases and J gave up 5 bases; unmatched junction bases: 6. The CDR3 covers 15 residues. CDR3 DNA sequence: TGTGCCATCAGTGAGTCGGACAGGCCGGAGGAGACCCAGTACTTC. Protein product: CAISESDRPEETQYF.

This clonotype has more than one count but fewer than ten. V and J are TRBV27 and TRBJ2-7; 11 bases fit TRBD2. The CDR3 length is 14 residues. Germline V lookup: CDR1 MNHEY, CDR2 SMNVEV (reference sequence). V was pared by 2 bases and J by 7 bases, with 4 bases of the junction left unmatched. The CDR3 DNA reads as TGTGCCAGCAGTTTAGTAGCGGGAGGGAGGGAGCAGTACTTC. Translation: CASSLVAGGREQYF.

At least ten counts were recorded for this clonotype. The gene calls are TRBV7-2 and TRBJ2-3, with TRBD2 matching 13 bases. Trimming at V came to 4 bases and at J to 3 bases, leaving 4 bases not matched to a gene. Germline-derived CDR1 and CDR2 are SGHTA and FQGNSA. The CDR3 covers 16 residues. The CDR3 DNA is TGTGCCAGCAGCTCACTAGCGGGAGGGCCGACAGATACGCAGTATTTT. Amino acids: CASSSLAGGPTDTQYF.

The CDR3 sequence: CASSPRGTGKDQPQHF. The CDR3 bases are TGTGCCAGCAGTCCCCGGGGGACAGGGAAGGATCAGCCCCAGCATTTT. The V call is TRBV28, the J call TRBJ1-5, with 9 bases matching TRBD1. After removal of 5 bases from V and 5 bases from J, the junction contained 10 bases not matched to a gene. Germline assignment: CDR1 MDHEN and CDR2 SYDVKM. There are 16 residues in the CDR3.

The rearrangement uses TRBV20-1 and TRBJ2-1; D possibly corresponds to TRBD2 (7 bases). Looked up from germline, CDR1 is DFQATT and CDR2 is SNEGSKA (reference sequence). This CDR3 comprises 16 residues. V was shortened by 0 bases and J by 8 bases, with 20 bases between the two germline ends. The CDR3, as DNA: TGCAGTGCTAGAGATCTCTACGGGGGCGGGGGTGATGAGCAGTTCTTC. This gives the protein CSARDLYGGGGDEQFF.